The sequence of this TCR beta chain was determined in a study of control samples from healthy donors and cancer patients. Trimming left V 6 bases short and J 9 bases short, with 13 bases between. Germline V lookup: CDR1 MDHEN, CDR2 SYDVKM. This CDR3 comprises 12 residues. Profiling relied on immunoSEQ multiplex PCR, and the TCRdb table lists in-frame clones only, not all of them. The sample lists around 180,000 clones, 94% occurring once. This sequence joins TRBV28 and TRBJ2-3, with D perhaps matching TRBD1 or TRBD2 (5 bases each). The sample comprised blood. This receptor was identified in a woman between 18 and 30 years old in good health. CDR3 sequence: CASSPGRPTQYF. The CDR3 region has the DNA TGTGCCAGCAGCCCGGGGCGGCCAACGCAGTATTTT.